The text below deals with one TCR beta chain. The sample originates from a study of T cells in Graves' hyperthyroidism and ophthalmopathy. TCR beta CDR3 regions were amplified from RNA. Primed by the HTBI set, a first-round RT-PCR was run on the TCR CDR3. TCRdb analysed the multiplex PCR reads with MiXCR anew, one entry per CDR3 protein. The sample yields a few hundred thousand distinct CDR3 sequences, approximately 13% seen once. The germline CDR1 and CDR2 sequences are KGHDR and SFDVKD. The CDR3 is made up of 13 amino acids. The V end was cut by 8 bases, the J end by 3 bases, with 9 bases between. The material sequenced was blood. The clonotype originates from a woman aged 18-29 years with Graves' hyperthyroidism. The rearrangement uses TRBV24-1 and TRBJ2-2, with D unresolved. Here the CDR3 DNA reads TGTGCCACCAAAGACATATACACCGGGGAGCTGTTTTTT. Its translation: CATKDIYTGELFF.